This passage covers 26 T cell receptor beta chains from one sample sequenced in a study of blood T cell repertoires in COVID-19. Clones were read by immunoSEQ multiplex PCR, and TCRdb kept only the in-frame ones, dropping some. The data show around 380,000 clones, with around 87% seen just once and under 1.5% held by the top ten. The sequencing sample was made of PBMCs or T cells enriched from blood (not recorded which). Receptors were obtained from a man younger than 40 who had recovered from COVID-19.

V usage is TRBV10-2 and J usage is TRBJ2-1, with D perhaps matching TRBD2 (6 bases). CDR3 length: 14 amino acids. From germline, CDR1 is WSHSY and CDR2 SAAADI. The V end was cut by 6 bases, the J end by 5 bases, with 14 bases between. CDR3 DNA: TGCGCCAGCAGGGCTCCCGGAGGGGACAATGAGCAGTTCTTC. Protein: CASRAPGGDNEQFF.

The V gene is TRBV3-1 (or the pseudogene TRBV3-2), the J gene TRBJ1-3; D ambiguous. The CDR3 runs 15 residues. With 0 bases removed from V and 4 bases from J, the gap between germline ends came to 10 bases. Per the germline V gene, CDR1 is LGHDT and CDR2 is YNNKEL (reference sequence). The CDR3 region has the DNA TGTGCCAGCAGCCAAGAGCGCGGACTAGGAAACACCATATATTTT. This gives the protein CASSQERGLGNTIYF.

The chain joins TRBV19 to TRBJ2-2, with 7 bases fitting TRBD2. The V gene's germline CDR1 is LNHDA and CDR2 SQIVND (reference sequence). This CDR3 has 17 amino acids. Trimming at V came to 6 bases and at J to 5 bases, leaving 15 bases not matched to a gene. The CDR3 nucleotides read TGTGCCAGTAGCCTACCGTGGGGAGGGTATGAAACCGGGGAGCTGTTTTTT. Its protein product is CASSLPWGGYETGELFF.

The V gene is TRBV19, the J gene TRBJ1-1; D is uncertain. The CDR3 has 13 amino acids. The V and J ends lost 10 bases and 1 base respectively, with 13 bases between them. The germline V gene has CDR1 LNHDA and CDR2 SQIVND (reference sequence). CDR3 amino acids: CATAELWNTEAFF. CDR3 nucleotides: TGTGCCACCGCGGAATTGTGGAACACTGAAGCTTTCTTT.

The DNA of the CDR3 is TGTGCCAGCCGCTTAGGGAGGGGAGCAGATACGCAGTATTTT. Translated: CASRLGRGADTQYF. The chain links TRBV2 to TRBJ2-3; TRBD2 agrees at 7 bases. This CDR3 region has 14 residues. J gave up 4 bases and V 8 bases, and 9 bases lay outside the gene matches. From germline, CDR1 is SNHLY and CDR2 FYNNEI. Drawing the rest from reference TRBV2 and TRBJ2-3, the complete variable domain is EPEVTQTPSHQVTQMGQEVILRCVPISNHLYFYWYRQILGQKVEFLVSFYNNEISEKSEIFDDQFSVERPDGSNFTLKIRSTKLEDSAMYFCASRLGRGADTQYFGPGTRLTVL.

V gene TRBV6-2 or TRBV6-3 combines with J gene TRBJ2-5; 9 bases are shared with TRBD2. Germline V gene data show CDR1 as MNHEY and CDR2 as SVGEGT. The CDR3 runs to 17 residues. The ends lost 0 bases at V and 11 bases at J; junction bases unmatched: 16. The CDR3, as DNA: TGTGCCAGCAGTTACTCGATTCACCCTAGCGGGGACCAACCACAGTACTTC. This gives the protein CASSYSIHPSGDQPQYF.

The chain uses TRBV30 and TRBJ2-1; possible D gene TRBD1, 6 bases. The germline gives CDR1 GTSNPN, CDR2 SVGIG (reference sequence). Deletions cut 4 bases from V and 8 bases from J, with 21 bases between. The CDR3 is made up of 15 amino acids. CDR3 amino acids: CAWIQRGFPRDEQFF. DNA for the CDR3: TGTGCCTGGATTCAAAGGGGGTTTCCTAGGGATGAGCAGTTCTTC.

The sample holds a few counts of this clone. J is TRBJ2-3 and V is TRBV13, with 9 bases aligning to TRBD1. The CDR3 totals 15 residues. CDR1 PRHDT and CDR2 FYEKMQ come from the germline V gene (reference sequence). J lost 4 bases, V lost 5 bases, and 7 bases had no gene match. The CDR3 nucleotides are TGTGCCAGCAGCCCCGGGACAGGGAGAGCAGATACGCAGTATTTT. Protein sequence: CASSPGTGRADTQYF.

The chain employs TRBV20-1 and TRBJ2-7; 7 nucleotides match TRBD1. The CDR3 spans 15 residues. V dropped 3 bases and J dropped 3; count of bases not matched to a gene: 11. Per the germline V gene, CDR1 is DFQATT and CDR2 is SNEGSKA (reference sequence). The CDR3 coding sequence is TGCAGTGCTAGTTCATTACAGGGGCTTGGCTACGAGCAGTACTTC. Protein product: CSASSLQGLGYEQYF.

The CDR3 region has the DNA TGTGCCAGCAGTTTATCGCAAACAGGGTTTGGCTACACCTTC. It specifies CASSLSQTGFGYTF. J is TRBJ1-2 and V is TRBV27, with D perhaps TRBD1 (6 bases). Germline lookup yields CDR1 MNHEY and CDR2 SMNVEV (reference sequence). This CDR3 has 14 amino acids. Trimming pared 0 bases from V and 7 bases from J, leaving 12 bases between.

V and J are TRBV7-9 and TRBJ1-1; 12 nucleotides line up with TRBD1. Germline values: CDR1 SEHNR, CDR2 FQNEAQ (reference sequence). With 2 bases clipped from V and 8 bases from J, the junction kept 6 bases outside the gene matches. The CDR3 is 15 amino acids. CDR3 coding DNA: TGTGCCAGCAGCTTAACCGGGACAGGGGGCAGCGAAGCTTTCTTT. Translation gives CASSLTGTGGSEAFF.

The genes are TRBV4-1 and TRBJ2-2, with 8 bases matching TRBD1. V gave up 2 bases and J gave up 6 bases; unmatched junction bases: 11. Germline CDR1 reads MGHRA; CDR2 reads YSYEKL. The length of the CDR3 is 17 residues. CDR3 amino acids: CASSQLVVQGASGELFF. CDR3 nucleotides: TGCGCCAGCAGCCAACTGGTGGTCCAGGGGGCCTCCGGGGAGCTGTTTTTT.

The gene calls are TRBV19 and TRBJ2-2; maybe TRBD1 (6 bases). Trimming took off 5 bases at V and 8 bases at J, with 12 bases between the two ends. CDR3 length equals 13 residues. The V gene's germline CDR1 is LNHDA and CDR2 SQIVND (reference sequence). CDR3 bases: TGTGCCAGTAGTCCAACAGGGTTGGGGGAGCTGTTTTTT. As protein: CASSPTGLGELFF.

This clone occurred once. V gene TRBV2 combines with J gene TRBJ1-2, with 8 bases fitting TRBD1. Germline V gene lookup returns CDR1 SNHLY and CDR2 FYNNEI. CDR3 length: 13 amino acids. V was clipped by 10 bases and J by 4 bases; unmatched bases: 8. The CDR3 DNA reads as TGTGCCACTTCACAGGGGGACCCCTATGGCTACACCTTC. It is translated as CATSQGDPYGYTF. Complete variable domain (other parts from reference TRBV2 and TRBJ1-2): EPEVTQTPSHQVTQMGQEVILRCVPISNHLYFYWYRQILGQKVEFLVSFYNNEISEKSEIFDDQFSVERPDGSNFTLKIRSTKLEDSAMYFCATSQGDPYGYTFGSGTRLTVV.

V gene TRBV9 combines with J gene TRBJ1-4, with TRBD1 identical over 7 bases. CDR3 length equals 17 residues. CDR1 is SGDLS, CDR2 YYNGEE, per germline. The J segment lost 7 bases and the V segment lost 0 bases, leaving 12 bases of the junction unmatched. Here the CDR3 reads CASSVDEKGAIGEKLFF. The CDR3 coding sequence is TGTGCCAGCAGCGTAGACGAAAAGGGGGCGATTGGTGAAAAACTGTTTTTT.

This chain uses TRBV5-1 with TRBJ1-1; 8 bases are a match to TRBD1. With V trimmed by 2 bases and J by 6 bases, 15 bases remained unmatched. The CDR3 extends over 17 amino acids. Looked up from germline, CDR1 is SGHRS and CDR2 is YFSETQ. The CDR3 sequence: CASSLGGTGGQSPEAFF. DNA of the CDR3: TGCGCCAGCAGCTTAGGCGGGACAGGAGGTCAAAGTCCTGAAGCTTTCTTT.

The chain links TRBV5-6 to TRBJ2-2, with a possible D match to TRBD1 (5 bases). The germline V gene encodes CDR1 SGHDT and CDR2 YYEEEE. The length of the CDR3 is 14 residues. Trimming shortened V by 6 bases and J by 6 bases, and 15 bases separated the two germline ends. The CDR3 bases are TGTGCCAGCATTAATCAAGGGGCTGCCGGGGAGCTGTTTTTT. Amino acid sequence: CASINQGAAGELFF.

V is TRBV4-1 and J is TRBJ1-2; 8 positions match TRBD1. The CDR3 spans 14 residues. Per the germline V gene, CDR1 is MGHRA and CDR2 is YSYEKL. V was clipped by 3 bases and J by 5 bases; unmatched bases: 5. CDR3 in DNA: TGCGCCAGCAGCCAGATGGGACAGGCGTATGGCTACACCTTC. It yields the protein CASSQMGQAYGYTF.

The chain has TRBV4-1 and TRBJ1-6, with 10 bases fitting TRBD1. J was trimmed by 9 bases and V by 3 bases; bases with no gene match: 8. The germline CDR1 and CDR2 sequences are MGHRA and YSYEKL. This CDR3 has 16 residues. CDR3 nucleotides: TGCGCCAGCAGCCAGGCCGGGACAGGGGTCTCTTCACCCCTCCACTTT. This encodes CASSQAGTGVSSPLHF.

The chain links TRBV2 to TRBJ1-5; D remains unclear. The CDR3 is 14 amino acids. From germline, CDR1 is SNHLY and CDR2 FYNNEI. Trimming left V 3 bases short and J 3 bases short, with 9 bases between. The CDR3 coding sequence is TGTGCCAGCAGTGAGTCGGGGATCAATCAGCCCCAGCATTTT. Its translation is CASSESGINQPQHF.

J is TRBJ1-2 and V is TRBV5-1, with D possibly being TRBD1 (6 bases). The V end was cut by 0 bases, the J end by 6 bases, with 24 bases between. The CDR3 is 18 residues long. CDR1 and CDR2 (germline): SGHRS, YFSETQ. The CDR3: CASSLVFLRRQGRDGYTF. The CDR3 DNA reads as TGCGCCAGCAGCTTGGTTTTCCTCCGCCGCCAGGGGAGAGATGGCTACACCTTC.

J is TRBJ1-2 and V is TRBV15; 12 nucleotides agree with TRBD1. The germline V gene encodes CDR1 LNHNV and CDR2 YYDKDF (reference sequence). This CDR3 is 16 amino acids long. V trimming: 0 bases; J trimming: 4 bases; junction bases outside the gene matches: 3. The CDR3: CATSRDPGQGAYGYTF. The CDR3 coding sequence is TGTGCCACCAGCAGAGATCCGGGACAGGGGGCCTATGGCTACACCTTC.

This chain joins TRBV4-1 and TRBJ2-7, with a tentative D call TRBD1 (5 bases). The CDR3 totals 13 residues. Germline loops: CDR1 MGHRA, CDR2 YSYEKL. The V end lost 5 bases, the J end lost 2 bases, and 10 bases lay between the germline ends. The CDR3 sequence is CASSFDRAYEQYF. CDR3 DNA: TGCGCCAGCAGCTTTGACAGAGCCTACGAGCAGTACTTC.

The count of this clone is one. The chain links TRBV18 to TRBJ2-5; 7 positions match TRBD1. Germline CDR1 is KGHSH and CDR2 is LQKENI. The CDR3 contains 14 residues. The trim removed 4 bases at V and 2 bases at J, leaving 4 bases unmatched. This CDR3 reads CASSRGTAQETQYF. CDR3 in DNA: TGTGCCAGCTCACGGGGGACAGCGCAAGAGACCCAGTACTTC. The variable domain in full, completed from reference TRBV18 and TRBJ2-5, reads NAGVMQNPRHLVRRRGQEARLRCSPMKGHSHVYWYRQLPEEGLKFMVYLQKENIIDESGMPKERFSAEFPKEGPSILRIQQVVRGDSAAYFCASSRGTAQETQYFGPGTRLLVL.

V and J are TRBV7-8 and TRBJ2-3; 15 bases match TRBD2. This CDR3 contains 17 residues. CDR1 is SGHVS, CDR2 FQNEAQ, per germline. Trimming removed 5 bases from V and 5 bases from J; junction bases left unmatched: 8. The CDR3 loop reads CASSPRTSGGAQDTQYF. Here the CDR3 DNA reads TGTGCCAGCAGCCCCAGGACTAGCGGGGGGGCCCAAGATACGCAGTATTTT.

This clone was detected only once. The CDR3 DNA follows: TGTGCCAGCAGCCTAAAGACATCCTATAATTCACCCCTCCACTTT. Residues: CASSLKTSYNSPLHF. The gene calls are TRBV2 and TRBJ1-6; D not certain. The CDR3 is made up of 15 amino acids. The germline V gene has CDR1 SNHLY and CDR2 FYNNEI. V gave up 6 bases and J gave up 1 base, with 10 bases separating them.